The clone carrying this T cell receptor (beta chain) was detected once. What it recognizes is unknown. The data are from a study of chemoradiotherapy in HPV16-positive cancers. The study, taken as a whole, reports: During treatment, candidate HPV-specific clones and E7-related motifs expanded in tumor. Better recurrence-free survival went with HPV-responsive T-cell expansion in HPV16-positive patients.

Method: immunoSEQ multiplex PCR; TCRdb's copy keeps in-frame clones and lacks some. The table records tens of thousands of clones, over 65% of them present only once. The receptor was derived from a human donor with HPV-associated anogenital cancer. The sample was blood, taken from a patient who underwent chemoradiotherapy.

CDR3 DNA: TGTGCCAGCAGCCCCCCTATCATTCAAGAGACCCAGTACTTC. It translates to CASSPPIIQETQYF. The chain links TRBV7-9 to TRBJ2-5; D gene ambiguous. Germline V gene lookup returns CDR1 SEHNR and CDR2 FQNEAQ (reference sequence). The CDR3 length is 14 residues. Trimming took 5 bases from V and 2 from J, leaving 12 bases between them. Looking up the rest from reference TRBV7-9 and TRBJ2-5 gives the full variable domain: DTGVSQNPRHKITKRGQNVTFRCDPISEHNRLYWYRQTLGQGPEFLTYFQNEAQLEKSRLLSDRFSAERPKGSFSTLEIQRTEQGDSAMYLCASSPPIIQETQYFGPGTRLLVL.